Each of the 28 T cell receptor beta chains below was sequenced from the same sample in a study of blood T cell repertoires in COVID-19 (TCRdb year 2020). Receptors were amplified or captured by the immunoSEQ multiplex PCR assay. In TCRdb, the immuneACCESS table is reduced to in-frame sequences with V and J assigned. These tables do not hold every clone; where another copy was compared, an unresolved V gene accounts for under half, and the others remain unexplained. The sample contains 200,000 to 250,000 clones, roughly 87% of them found a single time. Approximately 12% of the sample lies in the top ten. The sequencing input was peripheral blood. These TCRs come from a young woman who had recovered from COVID-19.

V and J are TRBV4-3 and TRBJ2-1; 7 positions agree with TRBD2. CDR3 length: 18 amino acids. Germline V gene lookup returns CDR1 LGHNA and CDR2 YSLEER. Trimming at V came to 4 bases and at J to 1 base, leaving 13 bases not matched to a gene. CDR3: CASSPRASGTSSYNEQFF. The CDR3, as DNA: TGCGCCAGCAGCCCCCGAGCTAGCGGCACATCATCCTACAATGAGCAGTTCTTC.

The rearrangement joins TRBV13 to TRBJ1-1; D gene unclear. CDR3 length equals 14 residues. Germline lookup yields CDR1 PRHDT and CDR2 FYEKMQ (reference sequence). Trimming stripped 3 bases from V and 5 bases from J, with 13 bases between. The CDR3: CASSFGVLRTEAFF. CDR3 in DNA: TGTGCCAGCAGCTTTGGTGTCCTTAGAACTGAAGCTTTCTTT.

The gene calls are TRBV18 and TRBJ2-2, with 7 positions matching TRBD1. CDR1 and CDR2 from the germline V gene are KGHSH and LQKENI. This CDR3 is 17 amino acids long. V lost 3 bases to trimming and J lost 1 base; unmatched junction nucleotides: 8. CDR3 in DNA: TGTGCCAGCTCACCTCTACAGGGGTTTCGGAACACCGGGGAGCTGTTTTTT. Its protein is CASSPLQGFRNTGELFF.

The gene calls are TRBV2 and TRBJ2-3; 9 bases map to TRBD2. CDR3 length: 15 amino acids. Germline V gene sequence: CDR1 SNHLY, CDR2 FYNNEI. Trimming took 7 bases from V and 2 from J; bases not matched to a gene: 7. The DNA of the CDR3 is TGTGCCAGCATTTCGACTAGCGGCTACACAGATACGCAGTATTTT. It yields the protein CASISTSGYTDTQYF. Full variable domain (rest looked up from reference TRBV2 and TRBJ2-3): EPEVTQTPSHQVTQMGQEVILRCVPISNHLYFYWYRQILGQKVEFLVSFYNNEISEKSEIFDDQFSVERPDGSNFTLKIRSTKLEDSAMYFCASISTSGYTDTQYFGPGTRLTVL.

The chain combines TRBV5-1 with TRBJ2-3; maybe TRBD2 (6 bases). Germline CDR1 reads SGHRS; CDR2 reads YFSETQ. Trimming pared 2 bases from V and 2 bases from J, leaving 15 bases between. The CDR3 loop spans 16 amino acids. The CDR3, as DNA: TGCGCCAGCAGCTTTTTTAGCGGCGGAATCACAGATACGCAGTATTTT. This gives the protein CASSFFSGGITDTQYF.

This rearrangement joins TRBV24-1 to TRBJ2-3; TRBD2 matches at 7 bases. The length of the CDR3 is 15 residues. The germline V gene encodes CDR1 KGHDR and CDR2 SFDVKD. V gave up 1 base and J gave up 3 bases; unmatched junction bases: 3. The CDR3 is CATSDLAGPTDTQYF. In DNA form, the CDR3 reads TGTGCCACCAGTGATTTAGCGGGACCGACAGATACGCAGTATTTT.

The chain recombines TRBV27 with TRBJ2-5; the match to TRBD2 covers 9 bases. CDR3 length: 15 residues. After removal of 5 bases from V and 5 bases from J, the junction contained 9 bases not matched to a gene. Germline values: CDR1 MNHEY, CDR2 SMNVEV (reference sequence). Here the CDR3 DNA reads TGTGCCAGCAGTAAGCGGGAGGTGGGGTTTGAGACCCAGTACTTC. Residues: CASSKREVGFETQYF.

This clone occurred a few times. The chain is built from TRBV7-2 and TRBJ2-7; 7 bases line up with TRBD2. From germline, CDR1 is SGHTA and CDR2 FQGNSA. With 0 bases clipped from V and 4 bases from J, the junction kept 9 bases outside the gene matches. The CDR3 covers 16 residues. The CDR3 here is CASSLATSGNPYEQYF. The CDR3 DNA sequence: TGTGCCAGCAGCTTAGCGACCAGCGGGAATCCTTACGAGCAGTACTTC.

This rearrangement joins TRBV2 to TRBJ1-3, with 9 bases aligning to TRBD1. The CDR3 has 16 amino acids. The junction had 9 bases not matched to a gene; V was cut back by 5 bases and J by 4 bases. Per the germline V gene, CDR1 is SNHLY and CDR2 is FYNNEI. The CDR3 protein is CASSLQGAAAGNTIYF. CDR3 coding DNA: TGTGCCAGCAGTTTACAGGGGGCAGCAGCGGGAAACACCATATATTTT.

CDR3 loop: CASRRGTGAPLGGYTF. The CDR3 DNA is TGTGCCTCCCGTCGTGGGACAGGGGCCCCACTGGGTGGCTACACCTTC. V and J are TRBV19 and TRBJ1-2; TRBD1 aligns across 10 bases. V was pared by 11 bases and J by 7 bases, with 19 bases of the junction left unmatched. Germline CDR1 LNHDA, CDR2 SQIVND (reference sequence). There are 16 residues in the CDR3. Complete variable domain (other parts from reference TRBV19 and TRBJ1-2): DGGITQSPKYLFRKEGQNVTLSCEQNLNHDAMYWYRQDPGQGLRLIYYSQIVNDFQKGDIAEGYSVSREKKESFPLTVTSAQKNPTAFYLCASRRGTGAPLGGYTFGSGTRLTVV.

The chain is built from TRBV27 and TRBJ1-2, with no clear D. CDR3 length: 16 residues. CDR1 and CDR2 (germline): MNHEY, SMNVEV (reference sequence). V was clipped by 3 bases and J by 0 bases, with 14 bases between them. CDR3 DNA: TGTGCCAGCAGTTTTATCCCCGTTGAGACTAACTATGGCTACACCTTC. It specifies CASSFIPVETNYGYTF.

The rearrangement uses TRBV14 and TRBJ2-7; D possibly corresponds to TRBD2 (5 bases). Trimming removed 4 bases from V and 0 bases from J, with 16 bases in between. CDR3 length: 16 amino acids. Germline lookup yields CDR1 SGHDN and CDR2 FVKESK. The CDR3 region is CASSRDSSGSSYEQYF. DNA for the CDR3: TGTGCCAGCAGCCGGGATAGCAGCGGAAGCTCCTACGAGCAGTACTTC.

The genes are TRBV27 and TRBJ2-1; TRBD1 aligns across 7 bases. Per germline, CDR1 MNHEY and CDR2 SMNVEV (reference sequence). The trim removed 2 bases at V and 6 bases at J, leaving 4 bases unmatched. The CDR3 covers 14 residues. CDR3 in amino acids: CASSLGTARNEQFF. CDR3 bases: TGTGCCAGCAGTTTAGGGACAGCCCGCAATGAGCAGTTCTTC.

The CDR3 bases are TGTGCCAGCAGCTTCGGACAGGGAAACACCGGGGAGCTGTTTTTT. Amino acids: CASSFGQGNTGELFF. This chain connects TRBV13 to TRBJ2-2, with 8 positions matching TRBD1. CDR1 is PRHDT and CDR2 is FYEKMQ in the germline V gene (reference sequence). There are 15 residues in the CDR3. With V trimmed by 3 bases and J by 2 bases, 2 bases remained unmatched.

This chain connects TRBV5-4 to TRBJ2-3; 11 bases match TRBD1. The V segment lost 7 bases and the J segment 5 bases; nucleotides outside the gene matches: 9. CDR1 SGHNT and CDR2 YYREEE come from the germline V gene (reference sequence). CDR3 length: 15 residues. CDR3 region: CASGIRTGGGDTQYF. In DNA form, the CDR3 reads TGTGCCAGCGGAATCCGGACAGGGGGCGGAGATACGCAGTATTTT. Filled out from reference TRBV5-4 and TRBJ2-3, the complete variable domain reads ETGVTQSPTHLIKTRGQQVTLRCSSQSGHNTVSWYQQALGQGPQFIFQYYREEENGRGNFPPRFSGLQFPNYSSELNVNALELDDSALYLCASGIRTGGGDTQYFGPGTRLTVL.

The CDR3 DNA sequence: TGTGCCAGCAGCGTAGCGGTCGGGGACAGGGGACCTTTCTTT. This codes for CASSVAVGDRGPFF. The chain recombines TRBV9 with TRBJ1-1; 10 bases agree with TRBD1. CDR3 size: 14 residues. J lost 12 bases, V lost 0 bases, and 8 bases had no gene match. CDR1 and CDR2 (germline): SGDLS, YYNGEE.

J is TRBJ2-7 and V is TRBV7-2; 7 bases are shared with TRBD2. The germline V gene encodes CDR1 SGHTA and CDR2 FQGNSA. The CDR3 is made up of 15 amino acids. J lost 2 bases, V lost 3 bases, and 7 bases had no gene match. The CDR3 nucleotides are TGTGCCAGCAGCTTGGGTCGGGAGGCCCCCTACGAGCAGTACTTC. Protein: CASSLGREAPYEQYF.

The chain has TRBV5-1 and TRBJ2-5; 8 bases are shared with TRBD2. Germline V gene sequence: CDR1 SGHRS, CDR2 YFSETQ. V shed 6 bases, J shed 1 base, and the junction held 5 bases outside the gene matches. The CDR3 is made up of 14 amino acids. The CDR3, as DNA: TGCGCCAGCAACCCCCTAGCGGGCCAAGAGACCCAGTACTTC. It is translated as CASNPLAGQETQYF.

The rearrangement joins TRBV18 to TRBJ1-2; 8 bases align to TRBD1. Germline lookup yields CDR1 KGHSH and CDR2 LQKENI. J lost 4 bases, V lost 3 bases, and 4 bases had no gene match. This CDR3 has 14 amino acids. The CDR3 protein is CASSPTGAFYGYTF. In DNA form, the CDR3 reads TGTGCCAGCTCACCGACAGGGGCCTTCTATGGCTACACCTTC.

This chain joins TRBV3-1 (or the pseudogene TRBV3-2) and TRBJ2-7, with D unclear. V was pared by 1 base and J by 3 bases, with 4 bases between. Germline-derived CDR1 and CDR2 are LGHDT and YNNKEL (reference sequence). The CDR3 extends over 12 amino acids. CDR3 sequence: CASSQVIYEQYF. The DNA of the CDR3 is TGTGCCAGCAGCCAAGTTATCTACGAGCAGTACTTC.

In this sample, this clone turned up a few times. The V gene is TRBV6-6, the J gene TRBJ2-7; no clear D gene. The CDR3 extends over 12 amino acids. The V gene's germline CDR1 is MNHNY and CDR2 SVGAGI (reference sequence). V lost 5 bases, J lost 6 bases, and 11 bases lay in between. CDR3 sequence (DNA): TGTGCCAGCAGTCTATTCGTCTCCGAGCAGTACTTC. It encodes CASSLFVSEQYF.

This chain links TRBV10-3 with TRBJ2-1, with 8 bases identical to TRBD2. Unmatched junction bases numbered 0, after V lost 0 bases and J lost 5 bases. Looked up from germline, CDR1 is ENHRY and CDR2 is SYGVKD. The CDR3 covers 14 residues. The CDR3 DNA follows: TGTGCCATCAGTGAGTCACTAGCGGACAATGAGCAGTTCTTC. Its translation is CAISESLADNEQFF.

This chain joins TRBV24-1 and TRBJ2-7; 8 positions match TRBD1. V gave up 3 bases and J gave up 2 bases; unmatched junction bases: 8. CDR1 and CDR2 from the germline V gene are KGHDR and SFDVKD. There are 16 residues in the CDR3. The CDR3 reads CATSDAPRTGPYEQYF. CDR3 nucleotide sequence: TGTGCCACCAGTGATGCCCCCCGGACAGGGCCCTACGAGCAGTACTTC.

This chain joins TRBV9 and TRBJ2-3, with TRBD1 as a possible D gene (6 bases). In germline, CDR1 is SGDLS, CDR2 YYNGEE. This CDR3 spans 16 amino acids. V was trimmed by 0 bases and J by 2 bases, leaving 13 bases between them. The CDR3 protein is CASSVGTAIYTDTQYF. The CDR3 coding sequence is TGTGCCAGCAGCGTAGGGACAGCGATTTACACAGATACGCAGTATTTT.

The chain uses TRBV6-2 or TRBV6-3 and TRBJ1-2; 8 nucleotides align to TRBD1. The CDR3 covers 17 residues. Losses at the gene ends were 0 bases for V and 1 base for J; bases not matched to a gene: 7. The germline V gene has CDR1 MNHEY and CDR2 SVGEGT. Here the CDR3 DNA reads TGTGCCAGCAGTTACTCGGCGGACAGGGAGGTTAACTATGGCTACACCTTC. This gives the protein CASSYSADREVNYGYTF.

The chain couples TRBV10-3 to TRBJ2-2; 12 positions match TRBD1. CDR3 size: 19 residues. In germline, CDR1 is ENHRY, CDR2 SYGVKD. The V gene end was trimmed by 3 bases and the J gene end by 4 bases; junction bases not matched to a gene: 12. CDR3 amino acids: CAISEYRDRGRRATGELFF. CDR3 DNA sequence: TGTGCCATCAGTGAATACCGGGACAGGGGGCGCCGAGCCACCGGGGAGCTGTTTTTT.

The chain couples TRBV28 to TRBJ1-2; tentatively, D is TRBD1 (5 bases). The CDR3 runs 14 residues. Germline V gene lookup returns CDR1 MDHEN and CDR2 SYDVKM. The germline V and J ends were trimmed by 2 bases and 4 bases, with 11 bases remaining between them. CDR3 DNA: TGTGCCAGCAGTTTAGGGTTCAGGGTCTATGGCTACACCTTC. This translates into CASSLGFRVYGYTF.

This clone was recorded many times. The chain recombines TRBV4-2 with TRBJ2-7; TRBD1 matches at 11 bases. Germline V gives CDR1 LGHNA, CDR2 YNFKEQ. This CDR3 comprises 16 residues. After removal of 0 bases from V and 3 bases from J, the junction contained 4 bases not matched to a gene. The CDR3, as DNA: TGTGCCAGCAGCCAAGATATAGGGACAGGGGGCTACGAGCAGTACTTC. Translated: CASSQDIGTGGYEQYF.